Shown below are 18 T cell receptor beta chains from a single sample sequenced in a study of T-cell memory formation after mild COVID-19. TCRdb ran MiXCR on the 5' RACE reads and lists one entry per CDR3 protein. Of under 400,000 distinct CDR3 sequences listed, 25% to 30% were seen once; the top ten hold approximately 13%. What was sequenced was PBMCs or a T cell subset sorted from them (not recorded which). These receptors came from an adult woman who had mild COVID-19 (a few samples of this study predate the infection). Cell type and time point are not known.

Concerning this clonotype itself: A read error may produce the germline difference seen at one junction end. The J gene is TRBJ2-5, the V gene TRBV7-7; D may be TRBD2 (6 bases). Germline CDR1 SSHAT, CDR2 FNYEAQ (reference sequence). The CDR3 spans 13 residues. Here the CDR3 reads CASSWDFQETQYF. The CDR3 region has the DNA TGTGCTAGCAGCTGGGACTTTCAAGAGACCCAGTACTTC.

This clonotype was observed a handful of times. CDR3 nucleotides: TGCAGTGCTCGGACAGGGGGTATGAGCAATCAGCCCCAGCATTTT. Protein product: CSARTGGMSNQPQHF. The V and J genes are TRBV20-1 and TRBJ1-5; TRBD1 matches at 10 bases. With V trimmed by 5 bases and J by 1 base, 5 bases remained unmatched. CDR1 is DFQATT and CDR2 is SNEGSKA in the germline V gene (reference sequence). The CDR3 contains 15 residues.

The chain has TRBV4-1 and TRBJ2-5; D may be TRBD1 or TRBD2 (5 bases each). The germline V gene encodes CDR1 MGHRA and CDR2 YSYEKL. This CDR3 region has 15 residues. The ends were cut back, 1 base at V and 4 bases at J, with 13 bases in the middle. The CDR3 is CASSQVGTRRETQYF. DNA for the CDR3: TGCGCCAGCAGCCAAGTGGGGACCAGAAGAGAGACCCAGTACTTC.

V gene TRBV6-1 combines with J gene TRBJ2-3; no reliable D call. V was trimmed by 5 bases and J by 6 bases, leaving 9 bases between them. The CDR3 runs 12 residues. In germline, CDR1 is MNHNS, CDR2 SASEGT. The CDR3 sequence is CASSSIGDTQYF. In DNA, the CDR3 is TGTGCCAGCAGTTCAATCGGGGATACGCAGTATTTT.

This clonotype was recorded only once. This chain links TRBV25-1 with TRBJ1-1; TRBD1 is a possible D gene (6 bases). Germline values: CDR1 MGHDK, CDR2 SYGVNS. The CDR3 is 15 amino acids. The ends were cut back, 2 bases at V and 1 base at J, with 11 bases in the middle. In nucleotides, the CDR3 is TGTGCCAGCAGTGAAGAATCGGACAGGAACACTGAAGCTTTCTTT. This codes for CASSEESDRNTEAFF.

This clonotype was recorded a few times. This chain links TRBV11-2 with TRBJ2-5; D uncertain. The germline CDR1 and CDR2 sequences are SGHAT and FQNNGV. This CDR3 region has 15 residues. V lost 1 base to trimming and J lost 5 bases, with 14 bases between them. The CDR3 coding sequence is TGTGCCAGCAGCTTAGCATGGCAGGATCTTGAGACCCAGTACTTC. Translation gives CASSLAWQDLETQYF.

Ten or more counts support this clonotype. The CDR3 sequence: CASSLMQHTDTQYF. The CDR3 DNA reads TGTGCCAGCAGCTTAATGCAGCACACAGATACGCAGTATTTT. The chain combines TRBV7-9 with TRBJ2-3; D unclear. The germline gives CDR1 SEHNR, CDR2 FQNEAQ (reference sequence). V shed 2 bases and J shed 2 bases, with 8 bases lying between them. There are 14 residues in the CDR3.

This clonotype was seen a handful of times. The chain links TRBV20-1 to TRBJ2-6, with 8 bases fitting TRBD2. J lost 0 bases, V lost 6 bases, and 7 bases had no gene match. CDR3 length: 16 amino acids. The germline V gene encodes CDR1 DFQATT and CDR2 SNEGSKA (reference sequence). The CDR3 protein is CSAPRGGSSGANVLTF. The CDR3 nucleotides read TGCAGTGCCCCCCGGGGGGGGAGCTCTGGGGCCAACGTCCTGACTTTC.

In this sample, this clonotype turned up a few times. V and J are TRBV24-1 and TRBJ2-7, with 10 bases matching TRBD1. V shed 4 bases, J shed 5 bases, and the junction held 7 bases outside the gene matches. This CDR3 contains 15 residues. Per the germline V gene, CDR1 is KGHDR and CDR2 is SFDVKD. CDR3 nucleotides: TGTGCCACCAGTGAAACCGGGACAGGGGTCCACGAGCAGTACTTC. Translating it yields CATSETGTGVHEQYF.

V and J are TRBV20-1 and TRBJ2-1; 13 bases fit TRBD2. Looked up from germline, CDR1 is DFQATT and CDR2 is SNEGSKA (reference sequence). This CDR3 contains 17 residues. The trim removed 5 bases at V and 3 bases at J, leaving 10 bases unmatched. The CDR3 DNA sequence: TGCAGTGCTCGGGATACTAGCGGGGGGGCAAGCTACAATGAGCAGTTCTTC. Its protein is CSARDTSGGASYNEQFF.

V is TRBV4-1 and J is TRBJ1-1; D is unclear. Germline assignment: CDR1 MGHRA and CDR2 YSYEKL. The CDR3 loop spans 13 amino acids. The V and J ends lost 3 bases and 8 bases respectively, with 13 bases between them. The CDR3 DNA is TGCGCCAGCAGCCAGTTCCCCGGTGAGGAAGCTTTCTTT. This codes for CASSQFPGEEAFF.

This clonotype was found many times. The chain joins TRBV11-2 to TRBJ2-1, with 9 bases lining up with TRBD2. CDR1 is SGHAT, CDR2 FQNNGV, per germline. This CDR3 has 15 amino acids. V dropped 3 bases and J dropped 4; count of bases not matched to a gene: 4. CDR3 in amino acids: CASSFGLAGYNEQFF. The CDR3 coding sequence is TGTGCCAGCAGCTTTGGCCTAGCGGGATACAATGAGCAGTTCTTC.

This clonotype was observed a few times. This chain links TRBV24-1 with TRBJ1-2, with no clear D. Germline CDR1 is KGHDR and CDR2 is SFDVKD. This CDR3 is built from 15 residues. Trimming cost V 0 bases and J 4 bases, with 11 bases left between them. The CDR3 nucleotides read TGTGCCACCAGTGATTTGTTTAGTCTCGTCTATGGCTACACCTTC. As protein: CATSDLFSLVYGYTF.

The rearrangement uses TRBV12-3 or TRBV12-4 and TRBJ1-3, with no clear D. The CDR3 has 13 amino acids. The V end was cut by 2 bases, the J end by 4 bases, with 6 bases between. This CDR3 is CASSLPWGNTIYF. CDR3 bases: TGTGCCAGCAGTTTACCCTGGGGAAACACCATATATTTT.

This clonotype was picked up one time. This chain connects TRBV20-1 to TRBJ1-3; D not certain. This CDR3 has 14 amino acids. The V end was cut by 2 bases, the J end by 0 bases, with 8 bases between. From germline, CDR1 is DFQATT and CDR2 SNEGSKA (reference sequence). CDR3 in amino acids: CSARFSSSGNTIYF. CDR3 sequence (DNA): TGCAGTGCTAGATTTTCGAGCTCTGGAAACACCATATATTTT.

This clonotype was recorded once. The V call is TRBV12-3 or TRBV12-4, the J call TRBJ2-3, with 11 bases that match TRBD1. This CDR3 comprises 15 residues. V shed 6 bases and J 6 bases; nucleotides not matched to a gene: 8. CDR3: CASRVGQGAGDTQYF. DNA for the CDR3: TGTGCCAGCAGAGTCGGACAGGGGGCAGGGGATACGCAGTATTTT.

The rearrangement joins TRBV20-1 to TRBJ2-5, with D possibly matching TRBD1 (6 bases). Trimming took off 5 bases at V and 3 bases at J, with 13 bases between the two ends. The germline gives CDR1 DFQATT, CDR2 SNEGSKA (reference sequence). The CDR3 covers 13 residues. The CDR3 reads CSALGQPKETQYF. In DNA form, the CDR3 reads TGCAGTGCTTTAGGACAGCCAAAAGAGACCCAGTACTTC.

The J gene is TRBJ1-6, the V gene TRBV25-1; 12 nucleotides match TRBD1. CDR1 is MGHDK, CDR2 SYGVNS, per germline. V gave up 8 bases and J gave up 11 bases; unmatched junction bases: 7. This CDR3 has 14 amino acids. The CDR3 DNA follows: TGTGCCAGCGAAGGGACAGGGGGCAGAGCACCCCTCCACTTT. Its translation: CASEGTGGRAPLHF.